Sequencing of this TCR beta chain was carried out in a study of early T cells in non-severe SARS-CoV-2 infection (dated by TCRdb to the early 2020s). At the level of the whole study: Because TCR sequencing was done on bulk RNA from unsorted whole blood, the alpha and beta chains could not be paired. Paper-wide results and their limitations: Matching against VDJdb was skewed toward anti-spike CD8 responses, likely underestimated virus-specific expansions, and missed private and CD4 specificities.

To prepare the library, 5' RACE was applied. The sequencer was a NextSeq 500. The TCR library protocol attached unique molecular identifiers to individual cDNA molecules to correct for sequencing error and PCR bias. Sequencing covered both TCR alpha and beta chains, and within each sample the abundances of alpha and beta sequences were tightly co-correlated. Processing in the source paper ran as follows. V gene, J gene and CDR3 annotation of TCR sequences was performed with Decombinator V4. Expanded TCRs were defined as changing significantly between any two time points under a Poisson model with p below 0.0001. TCR abundances were normalised to the total number of TCRs sequenced in each sample and reported as counts per million. MAIT TCRs were defined by TRAV1-2 paired with TRAJ12, TRAJ20 or TRAJ33, and iNKT TCRs by TRAV10 paired with TRAJ18. VDJdb, accessed on 1 November 2021, was searched for TCRs annotated for CMV, EBV and SARS-CoV-2, and TCRs annotated for more than one antigen were excluded. Using fastp trimming at Q25 and MiXCR clonotype assembly, TCRdb reanalyzed the public sequencing data and kept in-frame beta chains. Under each unique CDR3 protein, matching rows form one entry showing the most common genes and DNA. These V and J calls are TCRdb output, not the study's own analysis. The sample data list 90,000 to 130,000 distinct CDR3 sequences, and roughly 12% of these were observed just once. Of the sample, less than 3.5% falls within the top ten clones.

This clonotype was observed at least ten times. The antigen it binds to is not known. No clone much larger than this one lies a single base away; base qualities are absent. V is clipped by 5 bases and J by 0 bases, and the sequence between their germline boundaries is 13 bases long. Inclusive of the bounding cysteine and phenylalanine, the CDR3 is 15 residues long. Here the CDR3 DNA is all that survives: 45 bases in frame from base 1. Reading the germline V gene gives CDR1 KGHSH and CDR2 LQKENI. This was a case-control study nested in a cohort of healthcare workers in London, UK, who had nasopharyngeal swab PCR tests and blood samples taken every week. Healthcare workers were recruited during the week of the UK lockdown, between 23 and 31 March 2020, and followed weekly for up to roughly 15 weeks.

The receptor was isolated from an adult who was a healthcare worker with PCR-confirmed SARS-CoV-2 infection or an uninfected control (not recorded which). The sequenced material came from whole blood. The sequence joins TRBV18 to TRBJ1-1, and the D gene may be TRBD1, 6 bases matching. The sequenced DNA: TGTGCCAGCTCAATTGCAGGGGTTATGAACACTGAAGCTTTCTTT. This sequence encodes CASSIAGVMNTEAFF.